This entry describes one TCR beta chain. How the authors handled the data: For nucleated cells, counts were estimated from reference gene primer amplification. The repertoire was sequenced with immunoSEQ multiplex PCR; TCRdb's copy has only in-frame clones and lacks some. Clone size and V and J calls were adopted from that table, with D and trimming inferred from the DNA. The sample lists more than 150,000 clones, around 90% seen once, with roughly 2.5% in the top ten. Between the trimmed V and J ends, which lost 8 bases and 1 base, there was a span of 13 bases. The CDR3 sequence is 14 residues long. Germline V CDR1 and CDR2: LNHDA, SQIVND (reference sequence). This record belongs to a study of blood T cell repertoires in COVID-19. Overall study context: COVID-19 samples from acute and convalescent phases originated in the United States, Italy and Spain.

The sample was peripheral blood. The sequence came from a man aged 40-49 years with active or convalescent COVID-19. The chain couples TRBV19 to TRBJ2-3; D possibly corresponds to TRBD2 (6 bases). The CDR3 sequence is CASRKTGGTDTQYF. CDR3 nucleotides: TGTGCCAGTCGCAAGACGGGGGGCACAGATACGCAGTATTTT. The whole variable domain, remainder taken from reference TRBV19 and TRBJ2-3, is DGGITQSPKYLFRKEGQNVTLSCEQNLNHDAMYWYRQDPGQGLRLIYYSQIVNDFQKGDIAEGYSVSREKKESFPLTVTSAQKNPTAFYLCASRKTGGTDTQYFGPGTRLTVL.